This TCR beta chain originates from a study of blood T cell repertoires in COVID-19. Study details: Spain, Italy and the United States supplied samples that represented acute and convalescent COVID-19. The analysed material was cDNA or gDNA that came from T cells, B-cell-depleted T cells, or PBMCs.

The germline V gene encodes CDR1 MDHEN and CDR2 SYDVKM. The CDR3 runs 11 residues. V shed 7 bases and J shed 4 bases, with 7 bases lying between them. In the authors' methods: Using reference gene primer amplification, nucleated cell counts were estimated. Produced via immunoSEQ multiplex PCR; TCRdb's table is partial and in-frame only. The DNA was the basis for D and trimming; V, J and clone size are from that table. Among about 310,000 clones, roughly 87% were seen once, and the ten largest hold 1%. The sequenced sample consisted of peripheral blood. The TCR sequence derives from a man over 45 with active or convalescent COVID-19. The chain uses TRBV28 and TRBJ1-2, with D perhaps TRBD1 (5 bases). DNA for the CDR3: TGTGCCAGCAACACAGGCTATGGCTACACCTTC. This gives the protein CASNTGYGYTF.